The rows below give T cell receptor beta chains drawn from one sample of a study of T cells in Graves' hyperthyroidism and ophthalmopathy. One entry per CDR3 protein, called by TCRdb with MiXCR from the multiplex PCR reads. The data show approximately 690,000 distinct CDR3 sequences, with about 15% seen just once and around 13% held by the top ten. Source material: blood. The receptors stem from a woman aged 45-65 years with Graves' ophthalmopathy. CDR3s include the opening cysteine and the closing phenylalanine or tryptophan. Each record gives: D gene, clone size, J gene, V gene, CDR3 protein, CDR3 DNA. A D gene is named only where the DNA matches it firmly. Not every row has a clone size; where given, it reads once, few, many or a size class.

D gene: .
clone size: few
J gene: TRBJ1-1
V gene: TRBV19
CDR3 protein: CASSIPVRNTEAFF
CDR3 DNA: TGTGCCAGTAGTATCCCAGTAAGGAACACTGAAGCTTTCTTT

D gene: .
clone size: .
J gene: TRBJ1-2
V gene: TRBV20-1
CDR3 protein: CSASFAGSANYGYTF
CDR3 DNA: TGCAGTGCTAGTTTCGCGGGTTCAGCTAACTATGGCTACACCTTC

D gene: .
clone size: many
J gene: TRBJ2-5
V gene: TRBV20-1
CDR3 protein: CSAQSRVETQYF
CDR3 DNA: TGCAGTGCCCAGAGTCGGGTCGAGACCCAGTACTTC

D gene: .
clone size: many
J gene: TRBJ2-7
V gene: TRBV20-1
CDR3 protein: CSARGRDTIYYEQYF
CDR3 DNA: TGCAGTGCTAGAGGTCGGGACACCATATACTACGAGCAGTACTTC

D gene: .
clone size: few
J gene: TRBJ2-4
V gene: TRBV5-5
CDR3 protein: CASTPHVVAADIQYF
CDR3 DNA: TGTGCCAGCACCCCCCACGTTGTAGCGGCGGACATTCAGTACTTC

D gene: TRBD1
clone size: .
J gene: TRBJ2-5
V gene: TRBV19
CDR3 protein: CASSISQGGQYF
CDR3 DNA: TGTGCCAGTAGTATTTCACAGGGGGGCCAGTACTTC

D gene: .
clone size: .
J gene: TRBJ2-7
V gene: TRBV10-3
CDR3 protein: CAISDRTPSYEQYF
CDR3 DNA: TGTGCCATCAGTGATAGGACTCCGTCCTACGAGCAGTACTTC

D gene: .
clone size: .
J gene: TRBJ1-4
V gene: TRBV7-2
CDR3 protein: CASSTRDLGSEKLFF
CDR3 DNA: TGTGCCAGCAGCACGCGGGACTTAGGGAGTGAAAAACTGTTTTTT

D gene: .
clone size: many
J gene: TRBJ2-1
V gene: TRBV12-3/TRBV12-4
CDR3 protein: CASSFRGNNEQFF
CDR3 DNA: TGTGCCAGCAGTTTTCGAGGAAACAATGAGCAGTTCTTC

D gene: .
clone size: .
J gene: TRBJ1-1
V gene: TRBV6-1
CDR3 protein: CASSDRIGLGTEAFF
CDR3 DNA: TGTGCCAGCAGTGACAGGATAGGTCTGGGCACTGAAGCTTTCTTT

D gene: TRBD1
clone size: many
J gene: TRBJ1-1
V gene: TRBV12-3/TRBV12-4
CDR3 protein: CASSRTGTGTMNTEAFF
CDR3 DNA: TGTGCCAGCAGCCGGACCGGGACAGGAACTATGAACACTGAAGCTTTCTTT

D gene: TRBD2
clone size: many
J gene: TRBJ2-7
V gene: TRBV2
CDR3 protein: CASRRTSASYEQYF
CDR3 DNA: TGTGCCAGCAGGCGGACTAGCGCCTCCTACGAGCAGTACTTC

D gene: TRBD2
clone size: few
J gene: TRBJ2-1
V gene: TRBV6-2/TRBV6-3
CDR3 protein: CASSYSKYGLAGESSYNEQFF
CDR3 DNA: TGTGCCAGCAGTTACTCGAAGTACGGGTTAGCGGGAGAAAGCTCCTACAATGAGCAGTTCTTC

D gene: .
clone size: few
J gene: TRBJ1-1
V gene: TRBV4-1
CDR3 protein: CASSHRPRMNTEAFF
CDR3 DNA: TGCGCCAGCAGCCACCGCCCACGAATGAACACTGAAGCTTTCTTT

D gene: TRBD1
clone size: many
J gene: TRBJ1-6
V gene: TRBV2
CDR3 protein: CASGGDRVESPLHF
CDR3 DNA: TGTGCCAGCGGGGGGGACAGGGTGGAATCACCCCTCCACTTT

D gene: TRBD2
clone size: many
J gene: TRBJ2-1
V gene: TRBV29-1
CDR3 protein: CSVRREVVHEQFF
CDR3 DNA: TGCAGCGTTCGCCGGGAGGTAGTTCATGAGCAGTTCTTC

D gene: .
clone size: many
J gene: TRBJ1-1
V gene: TRBV7-3
CDR3 protein: CASSLGPDTEAFF
CDR3 DNA: TGTGCCAGCAGCCTCGGGCCGGACACTGAAGCTTTCTTT

D gene: TRBD2
clone size: many
J gene: TRBJ2-7
V gene: TRBV18
CDR3 protein: CASSPPGLPYEQYF
CDR3 DNA: TGTGCCAGCTCACCTCCGGGACTACCCTACGAGCAGTACTTC

D gene: .
clone size: many
J gene: TRBJ2-7
V gene: TRBV12-5
CDR3 protein: CASGLGRGEQYF
CDR3 DNA: TGTGCTAGTGGTTTAGGGCGAGGGGAGCAGTACTTC

D gene: .
clone size: many
J gene: TRBJ2-5
V gene: TRBV3-2
CDR3 protein: CASSHQALSGLIETQYF
CDR3 DNA: TGTGCCAGCAGCCACCAGGCCCTCTCCGGCCTGATCGAGACCCAGTACTTC

D gene: .
clone size: many
J gene: TRBJ1-5
V gene: TRBV12-3/TRBV12-4
CDR3 protein: CASSLRGGLGQPQHF
CDR3 DNA: TGTGCCAGCAGTTTGAGGGGGGGACTAGGTCAGCCCCAGCATTTT

D gene: TRBD1
clone size: many
J gene: TRBJ2-1
V gene: TRBV29-1
CDR3 protein: CSYRTGEVNEQFF
CDR3 DNA: TGCAGCTATAGGACAGGGGAGGTCAATGAGCAGTTCTTC

D gene: .
clone size: few
J gene: TRBJ1-2
V gene: TRBV12-3/TRBV12-4
CDR3 protein: CASGDSGTFGYTF
CDR3 DNA: TGTGCCAGCGGCGACTCAGGGACTTTTGGCTACACCTTC

D gene: TRBD2
clone size: many
J gene: TRBJ2-7
V gene: TRBV12-3/TRBV12-4
CDR3 protein: CASSGTSGPYEQYF
CDR3 DNA: TGTGCCAGCAGTGGCACTAGCGGTCCCTACGAGCAGTACTTC

D gene: TRBD2
clone size: few
J gene: TRBJ2-7
V gene: TRBV4-2
CDR3 protein: CASSPGTSAFYEQYF
CDR3 DNA: TGTGCCAGCAGCCCAGGGACTAGCGCATTCTACGAGCAGTACTTC

D gene: TRBD1
clone size: many
J gene: TRBJ2-7
V gene: TRBV27
CDR3 protein: CASSLATGGYEQYF
CDR3 DNA: TGTGCCAGCAGCCTCGCTACAGGGGGATACGAGCAGTACTTC